A single sample is the source of the 17 T cell receptor beta chains below, sequenced in a study of T cells after yellow fever vaccination. TCRdb reprocessed the 5' RACE reads with MiXCR, giving one entry per CDR3 protein. This table holds 500,000 to 650,000 distinct CDR3 sequences, 9% to 15% found once. This specimen was PBMCs, taken on the day of the yellow fever booster vaccination. The receptors derive from a man under 40 who received the YFV17D yellow fever vaccine.

V usage is TRBV9 and J usage is TRBJ2-2, with TRBD1 matching 7 bases. Trimming cost V 0 bases and J 3 bases; bases outside gene matches: 2. CDR3 size: 15 residues. The germline gives CDR1 SGDLS, CDR2 YYNGEE. CDR3 sequence (DNA): TGTGCCAGCAGCGTAGAGGGGGCGTACACCGGGGAGCTGTTTTTT. Translating it yields CASSVEGAYTGELFF.

In this sample, this clonotype turned up many times. The rearrangement joins TRBV19 to TRBJ2-7, with 8 bases fitting TRBD2. Losses at the gene ends were 3 bases for V and 2 bases for J; bases not matched to a gene: 6. This CDR3 comprises 15 residues. Germline assignment: CDR1 LNHDA and CDR2 SQIVND (reference sequence). In DNA form, the CDR3 reads TGTGCCAGTAGTATGGGAAGCGGGAGTCCCTACGAGCAGTACTTC. Encoded protein: CASSMGSGSPYEQYF.

This clonotype was seen a handful of times. This chain connects TRBV2 to TRBJ2-1; 10 nucleotides line up with TRBD1. The CDR3 is made up of 13 amino acids. After removal of 9 bases from V and 4 bases from J, the junction contained 3 bases not matched to a gene. Germline CDR1 is SNHLY and CDR2 is FYNNEI. The CDR3 loop is CASADRGYNEQFF. In nucleotides, the CDR3 is TGTGCCAGTGCGGACAGGGGGTACAATGAGCAGTTCTTC.

This clonotype was found a few times. The V call is TRBV6-1, the J call TRBJ1-5; TRBD1 agrees at 8 bases. Germline V gives CDR1 MNHNS, CDR2 SASEGT. Trimming at V came to 7 bases and at J to 2 bases, leaving 4 bases not matched to a gene. The CDR3 loop spans 14 amino acids. The CDR3 DNA is TGTGCCAGCACCCCGACAGGGGGCAATCAGCCCCAGCATTTT. Translation: CASTPTGGNQPQHF.

The rearrangement joins TRBV20-1 to TRBJ2-1, with D perhaps matching TRBD1 or TRBD2 (5 bases each). Germline CDR1 reads DFQATT; CDR2 reads SNEGSKA (reference sequence). V lost 1 base, J lost 10 bases, and 11 bases lay in between. The CDR3 is 12 amino acids. The CDR3 protein is CSARVKGREQFF. In DNA form, the CDR3 reads TGCAGTGCTAGAGTGAAGGGGAGAGAGCAGTTCTTC.

This clonotype was recorded a few times. The rearrangement links TRBV5-6 to TRBJ2-1, with TRBD2 matching over 11 bases. The V and J ends lost 4 bases and 5 bases, in that order; junction bases with no gene match: 8. CDR1 is SGHDT and CDR2 is YYEEEE in the germline V gene. The CDR3 has 16 amino acids. CDR3 loop: CASSQAPGLADNEQFF. For the CDR3, the DNA is TGTGCCAGCAGCCAGGCCCCGGGACTAGCGGACAATGAGCAGTTCTTC.

This clonotype was observed a few times. This chain links TRBV3-1 with TRBJ1-1; TRBD1 agrees at 8 bases. V lost 2 bases to trimming and J lost 2 bases; unmatched junction nucleotides: 10. The CDR3 is 17 amino acids. CDR1 is LGHDT, CDR2 YNNKEL, per germline (reference sequence). CDR3 region: CASSQWALGQGNTEAFF. CDR3 DNA: TGTGCCAGCAGCCAATGGGCCCTAGGACAGGGTAACACTGAAGCTTTCTTT.

A word on this clonotype: At one end, the junction sequence differs from germline, possibly due to a read error. The chain employs TRBV3-1 and TRBJ2-7; D is ambiguous. The CDR3 is made up of 18 amino acids. From germline, CDR1 is LGHDT and CDR2 YNNKEL (reference sequence). The CDR3 reads CATSQDWVFGQLYYEQYF. The CDR3 DNA reads TGTGCCACCAGCCAAGATTGGGTCTTCGGCCAACTTTACTACGAGCAGTACTTC.

The chain combines TRBV10-3 with TRBJ2-7; D possibly matches TRBD1 or TRBD2 (5 bases each). Trimming took 6 bases from V and 1 from J, leaving 13 bases between them. This CDR3 has 14 amino acids. From germline, CDR1 is ENHRY and CDR2 SYGVKD. CDR3 in DNA: TGTGCCATCAGCCGGGGACGGGAATCCTACGAGCAGTACTTC. It translates to CAISRGRESYEQYF.

The rearrangement joins TRBV9 to TRBJ1-2; D uncertain. The CDR3 loop spans 12 amino acids. Germline CDR1 and CDR2: SGDLS and YYNGEE. The V gene lost 3 bases and the J gene lost 5 bases, with 8 bases spanning the gap. The CDR3 loop reads CASSELGYGYTF. The DNA for the CDR3 is TGTGCCAGCAGCGAACTTGGGTATGGCTACACCTTC. Together with reference TRBV9 and TRBJ1-2, the CDR3 gives the full variable domain: DSGVTQTPKHLITATGQRVTLRCSPRSGDLSVYWYQQSLDQGLQFLIQYYNGEERAKGNILERFSAQQFPDLHSELNLSSLELGDSALYFCASSELGYGYTFGSGTRLTVV.

This chain links TRBV6-5 with TRBJ2-1; 7 bases match TRBD1. Germline V lookup: CDR1 MNHEY, CDR2 SVGAGI. This CDR3 comprises 15 residues. J gave up 4 bases and V 0 bases, and 3 bases lay outside the gene matches. As DNA, the CDR3 is TGTGCCAGCAGTTACTCTGGGACAGAGTACAATGAGCAGTTCTTC. Translating it yields CASSYSGTEYNEQFF.

The table lists this clonotype with a few counts. The chain joins TRBV20-1 to TRBJ2-7, with 9 bases fitting TRBD2. The junction had 8 bases not matched to a gene; V was cut back by 8 bases and J by 3 bases. The V gene's germline CDR1 is DFQATT and CDR2 SNEGSKA (reference sequence). CDR3 length equals 13 residues. CDR3 coding DNA: TGCAGTCGAAAGGCGGGAGGGCGCTACGAGCAGTACTTC. It specifies CSRKAGGRYEQYF.

This clonotype showed up many times. The chain has TRBV6-2 or TRBV6-3 and TRBJ2-3, with D perhaps TRBD1 (6 bases). V lost 3 bases and J lost 7, with 20 bases in between. There are 16 residues in the CDR3. Germline CDR1 is MNHEY and CDR2 is SVGEGT. The CDR3 DNA is TGTGCCAGCAGTTATGGCTTCATCCAGGGGCTTTATACGCAGTATTTT. Its protein product is CASSYGFIQGLYTQYF.

This clonotype was picked up a small number of times. The V gene is TRBV7-2, the J gene TRBJ2-7; TRBD1 might be the D (6 bases). The CDR3 is made up of 14 amino acids. Germline loops: CDR1 SGHTA, CDR2 FQGNSA. Trimming cost V 5 bases and J 3 bases, with 14 bases left between them. The CDR3 sequence: CASSKKTGDYEQYF. DNA of the CDR3: TGTGCCAGCAGCAAGAAGACAGGAGACTACGAGCAGTACTTC.

The genes are TRBV4-1 and TRBJ2-1; D is uncertain. The V gene's germline CDR1 is MGHRA and CDR2 YSYEKL. V was pared by 0 bases and J by 9 bases, with 9 bases between. The CDR3 has 13 amino acids. CDR3: CASSQDSKGEQFF. The CDR3 bases are TGCGCCAGCAGCCAAGATAGTAAGGGTGAGCAGTTCTTC.

This clonotype has more than one count but fewer than ten. The chain employs TRBV25-1 and TRBJ2-2; 9 nucleotides align to TRBD2. The germline V gene encodes CDR1 MGHDK and CDR2 SYGVNS. This CDR3 has 16 amino acids. V gave up 4 bases and J gave up 4 bases; unmatched junction bases: 7. The CDR3 nucleotides read TGTGCCAGCAGTGTATCTAGCGGGGTGAGCACCGGGGAGCTGTTTTTT. Its translation is CASSVSSGVSTGELFF.

Turning to this clonotype: A read error may be the cause here, since a much bigger clone is one base away. The rearrangement uses TRBV19 and TRBJ2-7, with D possibly matching TRBD2 (5 bases). The CDR3 is 14 amino acids. The V gene's germline CDR1 is LNHDA and CDR2 SQIVND (reference sequence). CDR3 amino acids: CASSIDQLTKEPYF. The CDR3 DNA is TGTGCCAGTAGTATAGATCAACTGACTAAGGAGCCGTACTTC.